Below, 7 T cell receptor beta chains from the same sample are listed, as sequenced in a study of blood T cell repertoires in COVID-19. Measured with immunoSEQ multiplex PCR; TCRdb has only the in-frame clones, and not every one. Among about 230,000 clones listed, 65% to 90% were seen once. The sample taken for sequencing was peripheral blood. The source of these receptors is a middle-aged woman who had recovered from COVID-19.

The rearrangement links TRBV15 to TRBJ2-1, with TRBD2 identical over 10 bases. J gave up 8 bases and V 2 bases, and 9 bases lay outside the gene matches. The CDR3 loop spans 16 amino acids. Germline V gene lookup returns CDR1 LNHNV and CDR2 YYDKDF (reference sequence). The CDR3 nucleotides read TGTGCCACCAGCAGAAGCGGGGGGGCCTTTTTAGATGAGCAGTTCTTC. Translated: CATSRSGGAFLDEQFF.

This clone showed up just once. This chain links TRBV27 with TRBJ2-1, with D uncertain. Germline values: CDR1 MNHEY, CDR2 SMNVEV (reference sequence). The CDR3 spans 11 residues. The ends were cut back, 2 bases at V and 9 bases at J, with 5 bases in the middle. The CDR3 nucleotides are TGTGCCAGCAGTTTAAGAGGTGAGCAGTTCTTC. Translation: CASSLRGEQFF.

The chain recombines TRBV5-6 with TRBJ1-3; TRBD1 might be the D (6 bases). Looked up from germline, CDR1 is SGHDT and CDR2 is YYEEEE. Trimming removed 4 bases at V and 4 bases at J, with 15 bases between. The CDR3 has 15 residues. CDR3 nucleotides: TGTGCCAGCAGCCTCCCCCAGGGGAACGGAAACACCATATATTTT. Protein: CASSLPQGNGNTIYF.

This chain connects TRBV4-2 to TRBJ1-1; D gene uncertain. The length of the CDR3 is 13 residues. Germline V gene sequence: CDR1 LGHNA, CDR2 YNFKEQ. V lost 1 base, J lost 0 bases, and 3 bases lay in between. CDR3 nucleotides: TGTGCCAGCAGCCAAGTCATGAACACTGAAGCTTTCTTT. Protein: CASSQVMNTEAFF.

The CDR3 reads CASSYSVQGGHGYTF. CDR3 DNA: TGTGCCAGCAGTTACTCGGTACAGGGAGGGCATGGCTACACCTTC. The J gene is TRBJ1-2, the V gene TRBV6-2 or TRBV6-3; tentatively, D is TRBD1 (6 bases). Germline V CDR1 and CDR2: MNHEY, SVGEGT. V was clipped by 0 bases and J by 6 bases, with 14 bases between them. This CDR3 has 15 amino acids.

The V call is TRBV28, the J call TRBJ1-6; the match to TRBD1 covers 7 bases. CDR1 and CDR2 from the germline V gene are MDHEN and SYDVKM. The CDR3 extends over 13 amino acids. With 8 bases clipped from V and 10 bases from J, the junction kept 8 bases outside the gene matches. CDR3 in amino acids: CASERGTESPLHF. CDR3 DNA: TGTGCCAGCGAGAGGGGGACAGAGTCACCCCTCCACTTT.

The chain is built from TRBV11-2 and TRBJ1-2; a weak D match, TRBD1 (5 bases). This CDR3 comprises 17 residues. V was pared by 0 bases and J by 2 bases, with 16 bases between. Germline lookup yields CDR1 SGHAT and CDR2 FQNNGV. The CDR3 here is CASSLDWAPGENYGYTF. In DNA, the CDR3 is TGTGCCAGCAGCTTAGATTGGGCCCCGGGGGAGAACTATGGCTACACCTTC. Drawing the rest from reference TRBV11-2 and TRBJ1-2, the complete variable domain is EAGVAQSPRYKIIEKRQSVAFWCNPISGHATLYWYQQILGQGPKLLIQFQNNGVVDDSQLPKDRFSAERLKGVDSTLKIQPAKLEDSAVYLCASSLDWAPGENYGYTFGSGTRLTVV.